The 24 T cell receptor beta chains below were found in one sample sequenced in a study of T cells after yellow fever vaccination. TCRdb recomputed calls from the 5' RACE reads with MiXCR, one row per CDR3 protein. The sample lists about 510,000 distinct CDR3 sequences, roughly a fifth occurring once. Material: PBMCs, obtained 21 days after the first yellow fever vaccination. The receptors come from a young man who received the YFV17D yellow fever vaccine.

This chain connects TRBV9 to TRBJ2-5; 12 nucleotides match TRBD2. The CDR3 sequence is 17 residues long. Germline V lookup: CDR1 SGDLS, CDR2 YYNGEE. V was clipped by 3 bases and J by 1 base; unmatched bases: 7. The CDR3 sequence is CASSASTSGGLQETQYF. CDR3 nucleotides: TGTGCCAGCAGCGCCTCGACTAGCGGGGGACTCCAAGAGACCCAGTACTTC.

The V call is TRBV27, the J call TRBJ1-3, with D uncertain. CDR1 is MNHEY and CDR2 is SMNVEV in the germline V gene (reference sequence). CDR3 length equals 14 residues. Deletions cut 8 bases from V and 4 bases from J, with 15 bases between. Here the CDR3 DNA reads TGTGCCAGCGGTCCGGGCCCTCTCGGAAACACCATATATTTT. Translation: CASGPGPLGNTIYF.

The J gene is TRBJ2-5, the V gene TRBV7-9; TRBD2 might be the D (6 bases). CDR1 is SEHNR, CDR2 FQNEAQ, per germline (reference sequence). The length of the CDR3 is 14 residues. Trimming removed 3 bases at V and 3 bases at J, with 11 bases between. The CDR3: CASSLPASEETQYF. The CDR3 DNA reads TGTGCCAGCAGCTTGCCGGCTAGCGAAGAGACCCAGTACTTC.

The J gene is TRBJ1-1, the V gene TRBV18; D possibly corresponds to TRBD1 (5 bases). Trimming stripped 4 bases from V and 1 base from J, with 13 bases between. The germline gives CDR1 KGHSH, CDR2 LQKENI. CDR3 length: 15 residues. Written as DNA, the CDR3 is TGTGCCAGCTCACTCCACCCCGGGGGGAACACTGAAGCTTTCTTT. Its translation is CASSLHPGGNTEAFF.

The genes are TRBV7-2 and TRBJ2-3; TRBD2 matches at 8 bases. The length of the CDR3 is 14 residues. V shed 5 bases and J 5 bases; nucleotides not matched to a gene: 6. Germline assignment: CDR1 SGHTA and CDR2 FQGNSA. DNA for the CDR3: TGTGCCAGCAGCGCGGGGGGCGGGAAAGATACGCAGTATTTT. Protein product: CASSAGGGKDTQYF.

This clonotype was found many times. V and J are TRBV10-3 and TRBJ2-3; no definite D call. The CDR3 runs 12 residues. CDR1 ENHRY and CDR2 SYGVKD come from the germline V gene. V dropped 0 bases and J dropped 5 bases, with 3 bases sitting between them. CDR3 in amino acids: CAISESKDTQYF. The DNA for the CDR3 is TGTGCCATCAGTGAGTCAAAAGATACGCAGTATTTT.

The chain joins TRBV7-9 to TRBJ1-4; D unclear. The CDR3 has 13 residues. Trimming pared 5 bases from V and 4 bases from J, leaving 8 bases between. Germline V lookup: CDR1 SEHNR, CDR2 FQNEAQ (reference sequence). This CDR3 is CASSTMGNEKLFF. CDR3 DNA sequence: TGTGCCAGCAGCACAATGGGTAATGAAAAACTGTTTTTT.

The V call is TRBV27, the J call TRBJ1-1, with a weak D call TRBD1 (6 bases). The germline gives CDR1 MNHEY, CDR2 SMNVEV (reference sequence). The CDR3 covers 15 residues. V was trimmed by 3 bases and J by 0 bases, leaving 11 bases between them. CDR3 amino acids: CASSFYRDLNTEAFF. The CDR3 DNA reads as TGTGCCAGCAGTTTTTACAGGGACCTGAACACTGAAGCTTTCTTT.

J is TRBJ2-3 and V is TRBV7-9; no clear D gene. Trimming took off 5 bases at V and 6 bases at J, with 9 bases between the two ends. In germline, CDR1 is SEHNR, CDR2 FQNEAQ (reference sequence). This CDR3 contains 12 residues. The CDR3 spells CASSDRGDTQYF. The CDR3 nucleotides are TGTGCCAGCAGCGACCGTGGGGATACGCAGTATTTT.

The V and J genes are TRBV12-3 or TRBV12-4 and TRBJ2-3; 8 nucleotides align to TRBD2. This CDR3 region has 16 residues. The V gene end was trimmed by 4 bases and the J gene end by 2 bases; junction bases not matched to a gene: 8. The CDR3 DNA sequence: TGTGCCAGCAGTTGGGGCCGGGGGGGGGCCACAGATACGCAGTATTTT. Translated: CASSWGRGGATDTQYF.

The V and J genes are TRBV9 and TRBJ2-2, with TRBD2 as a possible D gene (6 bases). Trimming removed 0 bases at V and 8 bases at J, with 11 bases between. This CDR3 region has 14 residues. Per the germline V gene, CDR1 is SGDLS and CDR2 is YYNGEE. The CDR3 DNA reads TGTGCCAGCAGCGTAGCTGGGAGGAGAGGGGAGCTGTTTTTT. Its protein is CASSVAGRRGELFF.

This clonotype was picked up many times. Relative to the germline gene, one junction end is altered; a read error may explain this. This chain connects TRBV7-9 to TRBJ2-5, with D possibly matching TRBD2 (6 bases). There are 13 residues in the CDR3. Germline assignment: CDR1 SEHNR and CDR2 FQNEAQ (reference sequence). CDR3 in DNA: TGTGCCAGCGGACTACCGACCCAAGTGACCCAGTACTTC. Amino acids: CASGLPTQVTQYF.

The chain uses TRBV16 and TRBJ1-5; D might be TRBD1 (5 bases). Germline loops: CDR1 KGHSY, CDR2 FQNENV. Deletions cut 8 bases from V and 4 bases from J, with 9 bases between. The CDR3 is 12 amino acids. The CDR3 loop is CASAPGNQPQHF. CDR3 DNA: TGTGCCAGCGCCCCAGGGAATCAGCCCCAGCATTTT.

The CDR3: CASSLAPEQFF. The DNA for the CDR3 is TGTGCCAGCAGTCTAGCTCCTGAGCAGTTCTTC. The rearrangement links TRBV2 to TRBJ2-1; possible D gene TRBD2, 5 bases. The CDR3 totals 11 residues. Trimming removed 5 bases from V and 9 bases from J, with 8 bases in between. Germline CDR1 and CDR2: SNHLY and FYNNEI.

This clonotype was seen a few times. This chain uses TRBV15 with TRBJ1-4; 9 bases match TRBD1. The CDR3 runs 14 residues. The J segment lost 4 bases and the V segment lost 3 bases, leaving 0 bases of the junction unmatched. From germline, CDR1 is LNHNV and CDR2 YYDKDF (reference sequence). For the CDR3, the DNA is TGTGCCACCAGCAGGGACAGGGGTAATGAAAAACTGTTTTTT. Amino acid sequence: CATSRDRGNEKLFF.

Only a few counts were recorded for this clonotype. This rearrangement joins TRBV6-5 to TRBJ2-5; unclear D gene. Germline V gene data show CDR1 as MNHEY and CDR2 as SVGAGI. The CDR3 runs to 14 residues. Trimming took 0 bases from V and 5 from J, leaving 10 bases between them. This CDR3 reads CASSYSVGSETQYF. CDR3 coding DNA: TGTGCCAGCAGTTACTCGGTGGGGTCCGAGACCCAGTACTTC.

V is TRBV2 and J is TRBJ1-5; 8 bases fit TRBD1. Germline V gives CDR1 SNHLY, CDR2 FYNNEI. The CDR3 is made up of 13 amino acids. J was trimmed by 4 bases and V by 7 bases; bases with no gene match: 3. In nucleotides, the CDR3 is TGTGCCAGCACCTGGGACAGGAATCAGCCCCAGCATTTT. Translating gives CASTWDRNQPQHF.

The genes are TRBV3-1 and TRBJ1-1, with D uncertain. The CDR3 extends over 13 amino acids. V shed 5 bases and J shed 5 bases, with 12 bases lying between them. CDR1 and CDR2 from the germline V gene are LGHDT and YNNKEL (reference sequence). This CDR3 reads CASSEMGLTEAFF. The DNA of the CDR3 is TGTGCCAGCAGCGAGATGGGCTTGACTGAAGCTTTCTTT.

This clonotype has only a few counts. The chain combines TRBV6-2 or TRBV6-3 with TRBJ2-2; TRBD1 or TRBD2 may be the D gene (5 bases each). Germline-derived CDR1 and CDR2 are MNHEY and SVGEGT. CDR3 length equals 14 residues. V lost 5 bases and J 4 bases, leaving 11 bases between the germline ends. The CDR3 here is CASSLGPFTGELFF. The CDR3 DNA sequence: TGTGCCAGCAGTCTGGGACCATTCACCGGGGAGCTGTTTTTT.

This clonotype was seen more than once but under ten times. The CDR3 here is CASSLGLQASGANVLTF. CDR3 DNA sequence: TGCGCCAGCAGCTTGGGTTTGCAGGCCTCTGGGGCCAACGTCCTGACTTTC. The chain couples TRBV5-1 to TRBJ2-6; D not resolved. Trimming took 0 bases from V and 0 from J, leaving 10 bases between them. The CDR3 spans 17 residues. Germline V gene data show CDR1 as SGHRS and CDR2 as YFSETQ.

This clonotype was detected only a few times. This chain joins TRBV7-9 and TRBJ2-7; possibly TRBD2 for D (5 bases). V gave up 5 bases and J gave up 5 bases, with 22 bases separating them. This CDR3 has 16 amino acids. Germline V gene sequence: CDR1 SEHNR, CDR2 FQNEAQ (reference sequence). DNA for the CDR3: TGTGCCAGCAGCCCCCTTTTGGTTAGGGAGAATCACGAGCAGTACTTC. It is translated as CASSPLLVRENHEQYF.

V is TRBV10-3 and J is TRBJ2-5; the D is unclear. The germline CDR1 and CDR2 sequences are ENHRY and SYGVKD. This CDR3 spans 13 amino acids. The V end was cut by 4 bases, the J end by 4 bases, with 10 bases between. As DNA, the CDR3 is TGTGCCATCAGTGCTCCCAGCACAGAGACCCAGTACTTC. Its translation is CAISAPSTETQYF.

This clonotype turned up a few times. The chain recombines TRBV20-1 with TRBJ2-5, with 10 nucleotides matching TRBD2. There are 15 residues in the CDR3. Looked up from germline, CDR1 is DFQATT and CDR2 is SNEGSKA (reference sequence). Losses at the gene ends were 3 bases for V and 3 bases for J; bases not matched to a gene: 7. The CDR3 protein is CSASSVAGGKETQYF. CDR3 DNA sequence: TGCAGTGCTAGTTCGGTAGCGGGAGGAAAAGAGACCCAGTACTTC.

The chain is built from TRBV4-1 and TRBJ2-7, with TRBD2 identical over 8 bases. The germline V gene encodes CDR1 MGHRA and CDR2 YSYEKL. This CDR3 comprises 15 residues. V shed 1 base and J 5 bases; nucleotides not matched to a gene: 7. DNA of the CDR3: TGCGCCAGCAGCCAAGTTCCTAGCGGGCACAACGAGCAGTACGTC. Its translation: CASSQVPSGHNEQYV.